A selection of T cell receptor beta chains follows, all from one sample in a study of T cells in Graves' hyperthyroidism and ophthalmopathy. Each CDR3 protein gets one entry after TCRdb re-called the multiplex PCR reads with MiXCR. The data show roughly 380,000 distinct CDR3 sequences, 15% to 20% seen once. Sequenced material: blood. The receptors were gathered from a woman under 30 with Graves' hyperthyroidism. Each CDR3 is given with its conserved first and last residue. The order of the fields is V gene, J gene, CDR3 protein.

V: TRBV10-3; J: TRBJ1-5; CDR3: CAISLNGYSNQPQHF
V: TRBV11-2; J: TRBJ1-2; CDR3: CASSPNRVSNYGYTF
V: TRBV10-3; J: TRBJ2-5; CDR3: CAISPGQETQYF
V: TRBV3-1; J: TRBJ2-7; CDR3: CASSQDGPGEQYF
V: TRBV27; J: TRBJ1-1; CDR3: CASSLSNRGKAFF
V: TRBV7-8; J: TRBJ1-2; CDR3: CASTTPGAANYGYTF
V: TRBV18; J: TRBJ1-1; CDR3: CASSPGKENTEAFF
V: TRBV5-1; J: TRBJ2-7; CDR3: CASSLADVSYEQYF
V: TRBV11-2; J: TRBJ2-6; CDR3: CASSPLRRDRGTGANVLTF
V: TRBV5-1; J: TRBJ2-7; CDR3: CASSPGKVWYEQYF
V: TRBV13; J: TRBJ1-2; CDR3: CASSAQDRGLYSYGYTF
V: TRBV27; J: TRBJ1-6; CDR3: CASSPGTPRDSPLHF
V: TRBV5-5; J: TRBJ2-5; CDR3: CASTPLWGPAEETQYF
V: TRBV20-1; J: TRBJ1-2; CDR3: CSARSRQEEGYGYTF
V: TRBV20-1; J: TRBJ2-7; CDR3: CSALPGGPHEQYF
V: TRBV12-3/TRBV12-4; J: TRBJ1-1; CDR3: CASSRPGSDAEAFF
V: TRBV29-1; J: TRBJ1-1; CDR3: CSATEHPGVDGPEAFF
V: TRBV28; J: TRBJ2-2; CDR3: CASSLRGRVITGELFF
V: TRBV6-1; J: TRBJ1-2; CDR3: CASSARDRSDYGYTF
V: TRBV11-1; J: TRBJ2-5; CDR3: CASSFSDGIGETQYF
V: TRBV14; J: TRBJ1-3; CDR3: CASGRGYSGNTIYF
V: TRBV4-1; J: TRBJ2-5; CDR3: CASSQDRLASGSRETQYF